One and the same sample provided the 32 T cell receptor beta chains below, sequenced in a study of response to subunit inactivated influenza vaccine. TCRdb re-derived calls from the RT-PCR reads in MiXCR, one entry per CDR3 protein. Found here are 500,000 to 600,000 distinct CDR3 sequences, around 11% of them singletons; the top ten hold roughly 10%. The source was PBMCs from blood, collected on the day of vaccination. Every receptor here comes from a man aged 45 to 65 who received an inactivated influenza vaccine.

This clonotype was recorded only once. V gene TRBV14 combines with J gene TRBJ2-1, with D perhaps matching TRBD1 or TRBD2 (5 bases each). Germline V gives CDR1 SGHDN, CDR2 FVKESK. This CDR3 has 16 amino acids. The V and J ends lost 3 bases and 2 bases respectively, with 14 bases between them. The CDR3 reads CASSHAWGRTYNEQFF. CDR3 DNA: TGTGCCAGCAGCCATGCGTGGGGACGGACCTACAATGAGCAGTTCTTC.

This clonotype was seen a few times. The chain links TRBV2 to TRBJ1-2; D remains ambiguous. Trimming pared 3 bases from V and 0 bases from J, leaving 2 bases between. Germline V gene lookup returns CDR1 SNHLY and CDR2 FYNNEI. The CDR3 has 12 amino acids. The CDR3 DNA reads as TGTGCCAGCAGTGAGACTAACTATGGCTACACCTTC. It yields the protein CASSETNYGYTF.

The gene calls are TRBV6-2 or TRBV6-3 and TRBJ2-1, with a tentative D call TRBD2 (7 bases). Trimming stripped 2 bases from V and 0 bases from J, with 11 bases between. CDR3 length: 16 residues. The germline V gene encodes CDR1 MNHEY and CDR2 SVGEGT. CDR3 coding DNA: TGTGCCAGCAGTTACGGAGGGGGGGGCTCCTACAATGAGCAGTTCTTC. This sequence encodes CASSYGGGGSYNEQFF.

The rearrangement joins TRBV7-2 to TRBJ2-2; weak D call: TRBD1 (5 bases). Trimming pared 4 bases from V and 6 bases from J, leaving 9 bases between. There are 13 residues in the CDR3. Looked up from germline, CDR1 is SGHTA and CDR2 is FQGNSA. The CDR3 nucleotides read TGTGCCAGCAGCTCTGCAGGGCCCGGGGAGCTGTTTTTT. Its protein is CASSSAGPGELFF.

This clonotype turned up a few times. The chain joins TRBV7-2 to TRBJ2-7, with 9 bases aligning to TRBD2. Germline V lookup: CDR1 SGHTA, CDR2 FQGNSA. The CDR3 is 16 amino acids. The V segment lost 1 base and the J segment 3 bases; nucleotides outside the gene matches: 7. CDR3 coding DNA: TGTGCCAGCAGCTTAGGCCCTAGCGGGGCCCTCTACGAGCAGTACTTC. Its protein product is CASSLGPSGALYEQYF.

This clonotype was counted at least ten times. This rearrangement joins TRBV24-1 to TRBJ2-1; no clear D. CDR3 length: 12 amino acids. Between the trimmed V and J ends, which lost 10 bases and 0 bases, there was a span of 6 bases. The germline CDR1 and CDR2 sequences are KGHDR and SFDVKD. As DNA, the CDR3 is TGTGCCACGGGAAGCTCCTACAATGAGCAGTTCTTC. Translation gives CATGSSYNEQFF.

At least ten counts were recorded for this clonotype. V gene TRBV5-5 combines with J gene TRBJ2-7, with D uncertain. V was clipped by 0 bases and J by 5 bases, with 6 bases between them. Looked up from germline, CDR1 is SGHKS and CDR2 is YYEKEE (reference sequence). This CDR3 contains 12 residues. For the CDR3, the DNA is TGTGCCAGCAGCTTGGATGTACACGAGCAGTACTTC. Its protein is CASSLDVHEQYF.

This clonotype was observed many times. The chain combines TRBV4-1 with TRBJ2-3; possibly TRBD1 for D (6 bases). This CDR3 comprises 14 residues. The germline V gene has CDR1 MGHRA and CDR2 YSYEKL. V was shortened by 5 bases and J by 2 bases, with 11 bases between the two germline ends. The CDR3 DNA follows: TGCGCCAGCAGCAGAGACAGGTACACAGATACGCAGTATTTT. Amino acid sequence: CASSRDRYTDTQYF.

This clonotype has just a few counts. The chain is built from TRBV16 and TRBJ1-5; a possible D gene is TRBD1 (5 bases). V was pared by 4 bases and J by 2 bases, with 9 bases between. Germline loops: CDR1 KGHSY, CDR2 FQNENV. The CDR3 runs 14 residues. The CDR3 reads CASSRGEGNQPQHF. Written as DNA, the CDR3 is TGTGCCAGCAGCCGAGGGGAGGGCAATCAGCCCCAGCATTTT.

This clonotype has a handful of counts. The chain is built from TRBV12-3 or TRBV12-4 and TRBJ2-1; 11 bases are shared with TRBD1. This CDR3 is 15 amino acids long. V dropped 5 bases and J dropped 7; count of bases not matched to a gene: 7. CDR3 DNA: TGTGCCAGCAGTCCAAGGACAGGGGGCGAGAATGAGCAGTTCTTC. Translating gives CASSPRTGGENEQFF.

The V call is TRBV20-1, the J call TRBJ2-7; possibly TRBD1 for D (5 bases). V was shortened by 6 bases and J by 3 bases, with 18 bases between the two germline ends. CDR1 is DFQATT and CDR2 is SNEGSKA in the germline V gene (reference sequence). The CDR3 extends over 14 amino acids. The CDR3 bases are TGCAGTGCCCCTGGGGCAGGATCATACTACGAGCAGTACTTC. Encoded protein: CSAPGAGSYYEQYF.

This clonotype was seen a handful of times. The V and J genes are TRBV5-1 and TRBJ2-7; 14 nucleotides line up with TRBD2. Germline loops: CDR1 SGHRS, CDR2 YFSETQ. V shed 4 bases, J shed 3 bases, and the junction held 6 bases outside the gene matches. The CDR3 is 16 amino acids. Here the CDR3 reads CASSLGLAGGIYEQYF. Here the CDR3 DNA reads TGCGCCAGCAGCCTAGGACTAGCGGGAGGAATCTACGAGCAGTACTTC.

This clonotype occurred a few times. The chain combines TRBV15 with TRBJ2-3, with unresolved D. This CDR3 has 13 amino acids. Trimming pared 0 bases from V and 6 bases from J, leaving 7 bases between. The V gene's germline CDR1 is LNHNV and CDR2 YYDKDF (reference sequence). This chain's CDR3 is CATSREGLDTQYF. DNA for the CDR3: TGTGCCACCAGCAGAGAGGGATTGGATACGCAGTATTTT.

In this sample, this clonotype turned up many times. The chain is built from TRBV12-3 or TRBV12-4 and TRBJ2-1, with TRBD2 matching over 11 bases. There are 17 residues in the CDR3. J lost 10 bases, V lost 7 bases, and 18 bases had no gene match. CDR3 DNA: TGTGCCAGCACCAAAGATTCGGGGCTAGCGGGGGGCCCAGAGCAGTTCTTC. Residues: CASTKDSGLAGGPEQFF.

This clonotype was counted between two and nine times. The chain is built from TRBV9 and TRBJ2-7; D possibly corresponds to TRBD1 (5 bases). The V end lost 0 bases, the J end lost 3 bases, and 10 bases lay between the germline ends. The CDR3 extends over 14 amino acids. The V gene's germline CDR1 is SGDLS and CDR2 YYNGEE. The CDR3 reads CASSVDIRVYEQYF. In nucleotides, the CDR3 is TGTGCCAGCAGCGTAGACATCAGGGTCTACGAGCAGTACTTC.

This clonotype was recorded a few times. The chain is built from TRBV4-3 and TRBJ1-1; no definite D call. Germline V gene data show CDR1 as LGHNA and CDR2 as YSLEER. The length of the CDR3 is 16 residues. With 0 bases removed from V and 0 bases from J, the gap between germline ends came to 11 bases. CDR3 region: CASSQDLFTMNTEAFF. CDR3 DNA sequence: TGCGCCAGCAGCCAAGATTTGTTCACAATGAACACTGAAGCTTTCTTT.

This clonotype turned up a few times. Written as DNA, the CDR3 is TGTGCCAGCAGTTTACCGGTCACAGCCTACAATGAGCAGTTCTTC. Its protein is CASSLPVTAYNEQFF. The chain couples TRBV6-2 or TRBV6-3 to TRBJ2-1; no firm D call. The germline V gene encodes CDR1 MNHEY and CDR2 SVGEGT. The V end lost 4 bases, the J end lost 2 bases, and 12 bases lay between the germline ends. This CDR3 contains 15 residues.

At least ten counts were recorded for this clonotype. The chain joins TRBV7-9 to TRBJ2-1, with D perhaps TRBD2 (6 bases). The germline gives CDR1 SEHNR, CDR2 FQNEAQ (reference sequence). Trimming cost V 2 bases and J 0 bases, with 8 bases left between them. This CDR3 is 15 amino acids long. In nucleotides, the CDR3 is TGTGCCAGCAGCTTACTAGCGTCCTCCTACAATGAGCAGTTCTTC. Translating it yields CASSLLASSYNEQFF.

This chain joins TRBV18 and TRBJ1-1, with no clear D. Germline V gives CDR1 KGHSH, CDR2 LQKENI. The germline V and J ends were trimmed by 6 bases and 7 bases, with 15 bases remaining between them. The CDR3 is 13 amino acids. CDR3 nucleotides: TGTGCCAGCTCGGGCCTATGGGCGGTTGAAGCTTTCTTT. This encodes CASSGLWAVEAFF. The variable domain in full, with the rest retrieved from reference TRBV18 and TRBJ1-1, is NAGVMQNPRHLVRRRGQEARLRCSPMKGHSHVYWYRQLPEEGLKFMVYLQKENIIDESGMPKERFSAEFPKEGPSILRIQQVVRGDSAAYFCASSGLWAVEAFFGQGTRLTVV.

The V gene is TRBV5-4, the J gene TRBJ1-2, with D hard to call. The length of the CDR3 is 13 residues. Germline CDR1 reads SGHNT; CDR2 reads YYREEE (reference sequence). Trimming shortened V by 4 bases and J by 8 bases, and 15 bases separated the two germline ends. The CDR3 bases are TGTGCCAGCAGCCCTGACCGGAAGTCGGGCTACACCTTC. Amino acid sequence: CASSPDRKSGYTF. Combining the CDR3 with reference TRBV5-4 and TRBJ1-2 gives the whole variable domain ETGVTQSPTHLIKTRGQQVTLRCSSQSGHNTVSWYQQALGQGPQFIFQYYREEENGRGNFPPRFSGLQFPNYSSELNVNALELDDSALYLCASSPDRKSGYTFGSGTRLTVV.

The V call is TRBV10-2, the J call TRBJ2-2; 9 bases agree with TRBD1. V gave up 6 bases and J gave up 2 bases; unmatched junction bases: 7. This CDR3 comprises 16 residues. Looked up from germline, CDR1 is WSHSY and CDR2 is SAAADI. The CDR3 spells CASSPTGGSNTGELFF. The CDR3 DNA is TGCGCCAGCAGCCCAACAGGGGGCTCAAACACCGGGGAGCTGTTTTTT.

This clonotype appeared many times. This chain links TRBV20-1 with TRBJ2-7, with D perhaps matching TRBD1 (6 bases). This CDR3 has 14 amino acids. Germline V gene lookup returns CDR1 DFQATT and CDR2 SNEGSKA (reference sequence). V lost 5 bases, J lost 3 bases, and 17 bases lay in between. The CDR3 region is CSAGGQFGDYEQYF. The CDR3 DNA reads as TGCAGTGCTGGTGGACAGTTTGGGGACTACGAGCAGTACTTC.

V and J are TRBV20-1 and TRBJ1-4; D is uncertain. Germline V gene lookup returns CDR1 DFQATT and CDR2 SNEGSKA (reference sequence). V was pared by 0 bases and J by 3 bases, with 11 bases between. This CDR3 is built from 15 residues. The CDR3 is CSARDQTRANEKLFF. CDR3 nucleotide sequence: TGCAGTGCTAGAGATCAAACAAGGGCTAATGAAAAACTGTTTTTT.

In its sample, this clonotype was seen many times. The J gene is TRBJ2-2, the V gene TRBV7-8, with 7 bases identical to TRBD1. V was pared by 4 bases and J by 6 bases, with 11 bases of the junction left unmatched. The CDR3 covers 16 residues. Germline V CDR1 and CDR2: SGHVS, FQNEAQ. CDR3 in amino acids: CASSYALQQGSGELFF. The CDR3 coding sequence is TGTGCCAGCAGCTACGCCCTTCAACAGGGGTCCGGGGAGCTGTTTTTT.

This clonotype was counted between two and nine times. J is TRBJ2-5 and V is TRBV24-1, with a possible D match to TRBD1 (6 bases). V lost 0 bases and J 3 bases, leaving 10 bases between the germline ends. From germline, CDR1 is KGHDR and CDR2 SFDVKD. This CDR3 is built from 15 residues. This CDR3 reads CATSDLGKGEETQYF. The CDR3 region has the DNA TGTGCCACCAGTGATTTGGGAAAGGGGGAAGAGACCCAGTACTTC.

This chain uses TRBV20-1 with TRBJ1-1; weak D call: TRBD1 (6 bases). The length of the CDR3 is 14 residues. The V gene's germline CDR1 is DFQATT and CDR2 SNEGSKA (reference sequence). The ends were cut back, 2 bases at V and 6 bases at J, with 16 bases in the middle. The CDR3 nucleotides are TGCAGTGCTAGAACCGACCGAGGGGGGTCTGAAGCTTTCTTT. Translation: CSARTDRGGSEAFF.

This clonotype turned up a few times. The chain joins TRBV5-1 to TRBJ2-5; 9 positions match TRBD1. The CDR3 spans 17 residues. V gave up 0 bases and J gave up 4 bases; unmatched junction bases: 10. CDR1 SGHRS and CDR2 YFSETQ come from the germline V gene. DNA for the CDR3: TGCGCCAGCAGCTTGGTGATGATCGGGACAGGGAGAGAGACCCAGTACTTC. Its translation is CASSLVMIGTGRETQYF.

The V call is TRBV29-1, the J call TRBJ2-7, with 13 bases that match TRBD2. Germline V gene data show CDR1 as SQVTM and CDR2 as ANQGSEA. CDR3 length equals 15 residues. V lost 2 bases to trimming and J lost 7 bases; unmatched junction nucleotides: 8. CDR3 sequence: CSVELTSGRFREQYF. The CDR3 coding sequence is TGCAGCGTTGAATTGACTAGCGGGAGGTTCAGGGAGCAGTACTTC.

The DNA for the CDR3 is TGCAGTGCCCAGACTGGCGATGGGTACAATGAGCAGTTCTTC. Translating it yields CSAQTGDGYNEQFF. This sequence joins TRBV20-1 and TRBJ2-1; D is ambiguous. This CDR3 has 14 residues. CDR1 DFQATT and CDR2 SNEGSKA come from the germline V gene (reference sequence). Trimming pared 6 bases from V and 4 bases from J, leaving 16 bases between.

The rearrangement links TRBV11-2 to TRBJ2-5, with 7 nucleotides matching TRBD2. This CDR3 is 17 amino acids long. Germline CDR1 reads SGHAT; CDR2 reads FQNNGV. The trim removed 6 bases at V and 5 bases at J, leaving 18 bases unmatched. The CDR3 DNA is TGTGCCAGCAGAACCACGTGGTTTCGGGGGGTGGGTGAGACCCAGTACTTC. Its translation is CASRTTWFRGVGETQYF.

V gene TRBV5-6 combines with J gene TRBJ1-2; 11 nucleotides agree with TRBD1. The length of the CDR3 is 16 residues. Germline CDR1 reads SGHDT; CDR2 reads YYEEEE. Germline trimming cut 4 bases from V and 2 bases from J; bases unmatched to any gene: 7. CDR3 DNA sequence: TGTGCCAGCAGCCACCGGGGGACAGGGGGAAACTATGGCTACACCTTC. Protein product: CASSHRGTGGNYGYTF.

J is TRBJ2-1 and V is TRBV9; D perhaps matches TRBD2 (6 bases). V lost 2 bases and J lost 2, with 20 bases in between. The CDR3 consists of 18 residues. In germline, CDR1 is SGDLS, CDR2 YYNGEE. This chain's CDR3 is CASSVFPGTSTAYNEQFF. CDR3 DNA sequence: TGTGCCAGCAGCGTTTTCCCCGGGACTTCAACGGCCTACAATGAGCAGTTCTTC.